Listed below are T cell receptor beta chains from one sample, sequenced in a study of blood T cell repertoires in COVID-19. Libraries were prepared by immunoSEQ multiplex PCR; TCRdb keeps only in-frame clonotypes and omits some of them. Among tens of thousands of clones listed, around 86% were seen once. The source material was peripheral blood. The receptors were gathered from a man in his 60s with COVID-19, enrolled during active disease. Each CDR3 is given with its conserved first and last residue. The order of the fields is V gene, J gene, D gene, clone size, CDR3 DNA, CDR3 protein. A D gene is named only where the DNA matches it firmly. Clone size appears in some rows only: once, few, many, or a class for an expanded clone.

TRBV3-1/TRBV3-2	TRBJ1-2	.	.	TGTGCCAGCAGCCGACCGGGGTATGGCTACACCTTC	CASSRPGYGYTF
TRBV4-1	TRBJ2-1	TRBD2	.	TGCGCCAGCAGCCAAACTAGCGGCCATGGGCGTGAGCAGTTCTTC	CASSQTSGHGREQFF
TRBV13	TRBJ1-2	.	once	TGTGCCAGCAGCTTAGAGTCCGGGGAGGGCTATGGCTACACCTTC	CASSLESGEGYGYTF
TRBV10-3	TRBJ1-1	TRBD1	.	TGTGCCATCAGGTCCGCAGGGGGCGTCACTGAAGCTTTCTTT	CAIRSAGGVTEAFF
TRBV5-1	TRBJ1-2	.	.	TGCGCCAGCAGCCCAAGTGGGCAAGGGGGTCTCAGCTACACCTTC	CASSPSGQGGLSYTF
TRBV28	TRBJ1-2	.	.	TGTGCCAGCAGTTCAGGGGCGCCCTATGGCTACACCTTC	CASSSGAPYGYTF
TRBV25-1	TRBJ2-7	.	.	TGTGCCAGCAGTGAATGGGCAATCTCCTACGAGCAGTACTTC	CASSEWAISYEQYF
TRBV5-1	TRBJ2-5	TRBD1	.	TGCGCCAGCAGCTTAGGGACAGGGGGTGAGACCCAGTACTTC	CASSLGTGGETQYF
TRBV5-4	TRBJ2-7	TRBD2	once	TGTGCCAGCAGCTTGTCTAGCGGGAGTTTTTACGAGCAGTACTTC	CASSLSSGSFYEQYF
TRBV10-2	TRBJ1-5	.	.	TGCGCCAGCAACCCAGGGGACGGAGGCAAATATAGCAATCAGCCCCAGCATTTT	CASNPGDGGKYSNQPQHF
TRBV11-3	TRBJ2-1	TRBD1	.	TGTGCCAGCAGCTTACCCCAGGGGGCAAGTAGAAATGAGCAGTTCTTC	CASSLPQGASRNEQFF
TRBV12-3/TRBV12-4	TRBJ2-1	TRBD1	.	TGTGCCAGCAGCCTGGGACAGCACAATGAGCAGTTCTTC	CASSLGQHNEQFF
TRBV7-3	TRBJ2-1	.	.	TGTGCCAGCAGCCGGTCTAGTTTCAATGAGCAGTTCTTC	CASSRSSFNEQFF
TRBV11-2	TRBJ1-2	.	few	TGTGCCAGCAGCTTACGAGGGCATTATGGCTACACCTTC	CASSLRGHYGYTF
TRBV7-2	TRBJ2-1	.	few	TGTGCCAGCAGCTTAGGCAGGGCTAACAATGAGCAGTTCTTC	CASSLGRANNEQFF
TRBV19	TRBJ2-7	TRBD1	.	TGTGCCAGCGCGGACAGGGACCGCGAGCAGTACTTC	CASADRDREQYF
TRBV5-4	TRBJ2-7	TRBD1	.	TGTGCCAGCAGCCCCCGGACAGGAACTTCTTACGAGCAGTACTTC	CASSPRTGTSYEQYF
TRBV7-3	TRBJ2-7	.	once	TGTGCCAGCAGCCCAAACCCCACGACAAGTGGCACGAAGCAGTACTTC	CASSPNPTTSGTKQYF
TRBV24-1	TRBJ2-7	TRBD2	many	TGTGCCACCAGTGATGGGTTAGCGGGGACCTACGAGCAGTACTTC	CATSDGLAGTYEQYF
TRBV10-1	TRBJ1-1	TRBD1	.	TGCGCCAGCAGGGCAGGGGGCGATTTGAACACTGAAGCTTTCTTT	CASRAGGDLNTEAFF